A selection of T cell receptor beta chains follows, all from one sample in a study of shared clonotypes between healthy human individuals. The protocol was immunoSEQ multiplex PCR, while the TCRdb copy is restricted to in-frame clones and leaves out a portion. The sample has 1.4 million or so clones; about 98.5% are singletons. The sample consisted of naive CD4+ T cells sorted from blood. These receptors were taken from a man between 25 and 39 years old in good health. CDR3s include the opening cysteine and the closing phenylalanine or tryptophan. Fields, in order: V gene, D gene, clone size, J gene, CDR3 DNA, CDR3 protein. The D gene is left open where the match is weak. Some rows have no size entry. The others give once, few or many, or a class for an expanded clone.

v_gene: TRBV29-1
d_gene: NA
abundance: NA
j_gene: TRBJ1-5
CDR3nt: TGCAGCGTTGAGAGACGCCGGAAGCGGGGGGGCGATCAGCCCCAGCATTTT
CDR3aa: CSVERRRKRGGDQPQHF

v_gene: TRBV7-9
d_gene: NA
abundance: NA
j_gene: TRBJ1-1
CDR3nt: TGTGCCAGCAGCCCCCCGGGACTTTTATACACTGAAGCTTTCTTT
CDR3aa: CASSPPGLLYTEAFF

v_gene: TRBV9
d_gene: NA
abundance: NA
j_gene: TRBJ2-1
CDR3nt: TGTGCCAGCAGCCCCTCGTGGCGTAGCCGTAGTGAGCAGTTCTTC
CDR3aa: CASSPSWRSRSEQFF

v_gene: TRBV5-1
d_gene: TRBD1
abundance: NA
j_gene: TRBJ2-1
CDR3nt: TGCGCCAGCAGCCCGCGGACAGGGAAAAATGAGCAGTTCTTC
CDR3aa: CASSPRTGKNEQFF

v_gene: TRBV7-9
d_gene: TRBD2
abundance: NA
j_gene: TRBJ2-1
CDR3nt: TGTGCCAGCAGCTTTGGACTAGCGGTTAACAATGAGCAGTTCTTC
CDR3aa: CASSFGLAVNNEQFF

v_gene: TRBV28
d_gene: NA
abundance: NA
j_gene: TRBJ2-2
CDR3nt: TGTGCCAGCAGTTTAAGGCGGGGTAAACAGGGAAACGGGGAGCTGTTTTTT
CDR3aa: CASSLRRGKQGNGELFF

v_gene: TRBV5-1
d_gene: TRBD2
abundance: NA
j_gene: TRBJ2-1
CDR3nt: TGCGCCAGCTCCAGGACTAGCGGTATGTATGAGCAGTTCTTC
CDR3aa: CASSRTSGMYEQFF

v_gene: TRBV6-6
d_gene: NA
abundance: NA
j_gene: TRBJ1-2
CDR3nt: TGTGCCAGCAGTGCGTCGGCGGGGGCGGCATATGGCTACACCTTC
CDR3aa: CASSASAGAAYGYTF

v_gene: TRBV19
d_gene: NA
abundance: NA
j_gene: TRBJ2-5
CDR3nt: TGTGCCAGTAGCCTTCTACAGGGCGTGACCCAGTACTTC
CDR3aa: CASSLLQGVTQYF

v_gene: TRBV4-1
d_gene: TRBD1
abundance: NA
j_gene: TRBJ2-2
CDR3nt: TGCGCCAGCAGCCAGGCGTGGACAGGGGGTTACACCGGGGAGCTGTTTTTT
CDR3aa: CASSQAWTGGYTGELFF

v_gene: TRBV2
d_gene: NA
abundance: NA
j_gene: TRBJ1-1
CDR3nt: TGTGCCAGCAGCGAATCGGGGAACACTGAAGCTTTCTTT
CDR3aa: CASSESGNTEAFF

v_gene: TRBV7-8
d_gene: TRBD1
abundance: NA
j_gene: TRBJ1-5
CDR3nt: TGTGCCAGCAGCTCCCAGTCAGATCTCGACAGGGGGCTGGTTAAGCCCCAGCATTTT
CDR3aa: CASSSQSDLDRGLVKPQHF

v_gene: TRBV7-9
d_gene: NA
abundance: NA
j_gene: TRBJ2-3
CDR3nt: TGTGCCAGCAGCTTATTGGGGGCAGATACAGATACGCAGTATTTT
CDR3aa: CASSLLGADTDTQYF

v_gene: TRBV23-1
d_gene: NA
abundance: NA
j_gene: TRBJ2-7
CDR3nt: TGCGCCAGCAGCCGGCCCCCCTACGAGCAGTACTTC
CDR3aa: CASSRPPYEQYF

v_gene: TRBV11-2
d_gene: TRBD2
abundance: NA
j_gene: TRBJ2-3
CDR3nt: TGTGCCAGCAGCTTAGATACTCCCACTCCGGGGGGGGATACGCAGTATTTT
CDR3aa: CASSLDTPTPGGDTQYF

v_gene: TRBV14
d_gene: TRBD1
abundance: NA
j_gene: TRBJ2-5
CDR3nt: TGTGCCAGCAGCCAGACGACAGGGAAGCAAGAGACCCAGTACTTC
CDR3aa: CASSQTTGKQETQYF

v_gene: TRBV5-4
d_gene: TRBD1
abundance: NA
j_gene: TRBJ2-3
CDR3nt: TGTGCCAGCAGCACGACAGGGGTTGAAGATACGCAGTATTTT
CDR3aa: CASSTTGVEDTQYF

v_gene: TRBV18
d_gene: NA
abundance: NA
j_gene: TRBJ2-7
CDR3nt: TGTGCCAGCTCACCTCTCGACAGCTACGAGCAGTACTTC
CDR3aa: CASSPLDSYEQYF

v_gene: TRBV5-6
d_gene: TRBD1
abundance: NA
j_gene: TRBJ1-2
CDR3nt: TGTGCCAGCAGCCTGCGGGACAGCAATGGCTACACCTTC
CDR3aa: CASSLRDSNGYTF

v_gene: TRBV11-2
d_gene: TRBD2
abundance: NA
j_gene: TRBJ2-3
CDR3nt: TGTGCCAGCAGCGCCGGACTAGCGGGACCCCACACAGATACGCAGTATTTT
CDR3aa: CASSAGLAGPHTDTQYF

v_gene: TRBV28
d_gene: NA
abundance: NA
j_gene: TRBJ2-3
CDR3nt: TGTGCCAGCAGTTCCCCAGCCACAGATACGCAGTATTTT
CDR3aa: CASSSPATDTQYF

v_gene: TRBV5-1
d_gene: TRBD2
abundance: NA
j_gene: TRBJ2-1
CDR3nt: TGCGCCAGCAGCTTGACGGAGGGACTAGGAGGTGAGCAGTTCTTC
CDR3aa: CASSLTEGLGGEQFF

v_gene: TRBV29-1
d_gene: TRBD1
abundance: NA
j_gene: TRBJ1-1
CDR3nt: TGCAGCGTTGGTTACAGGGGGAACACTGAAGCTTTCTTT
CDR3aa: CSVGYRGNTEAFF

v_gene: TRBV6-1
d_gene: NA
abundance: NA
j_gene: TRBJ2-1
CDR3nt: TGTGCCAGCAGTGAATCTTCCTACAATGAGCAGTTCTTC
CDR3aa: CASSESSYNEQFF

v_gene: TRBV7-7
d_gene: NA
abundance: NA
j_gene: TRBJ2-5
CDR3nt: TGTGCTAGCAGCCCCAGGGTACAAGAGACCCAGTACTTC
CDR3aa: CASSPRVQETQYF

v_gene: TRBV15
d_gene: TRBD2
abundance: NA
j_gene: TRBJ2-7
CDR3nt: TGTGCCACCAGCAGAGTGCCTAGCGGGCACTACGAGCAGTACTTC
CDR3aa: CATSRVPSGHYEQYF

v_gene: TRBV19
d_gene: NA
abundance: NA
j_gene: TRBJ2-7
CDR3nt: TGTGCCAGTAGTATAGGGACACAGGGTTCCTACGAGCAGTACTTC
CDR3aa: CASSIGTQGSYEQYF

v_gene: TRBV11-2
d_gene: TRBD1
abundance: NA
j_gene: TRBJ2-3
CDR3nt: TGTGCCAGCAGCTTGGCCGGGACAGGGCTCACAGATACGCAGTATTTT
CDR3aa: CASSLAGTGLTDTQYF

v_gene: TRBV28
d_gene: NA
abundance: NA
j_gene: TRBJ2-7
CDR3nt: TGTGCCACCCTCAGGGCAGGAGAAATGGGACAGCAGTACTTC
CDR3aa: CATLRAGEMGQQYF

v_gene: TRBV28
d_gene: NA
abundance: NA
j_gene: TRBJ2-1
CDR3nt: TGTGCCAGCAGTGCCCCTGCCAGGGGACATGAGCAGTTCTTC
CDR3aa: CASSAPARGHEQFF

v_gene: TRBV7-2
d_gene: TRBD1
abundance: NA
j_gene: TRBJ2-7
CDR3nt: TGTGCCAGCAGCCGCGGACAGGATTACTACGAGCAGTACTTC
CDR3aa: CASSRGQDYYEQYF

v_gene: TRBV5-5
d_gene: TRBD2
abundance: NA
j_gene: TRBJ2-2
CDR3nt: TGTGCCAGCAGCCATCCTAGCGGGAGCCGGACCGGGGAGCTGTTTTTT
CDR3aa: CASSHPSGSRTGELFF

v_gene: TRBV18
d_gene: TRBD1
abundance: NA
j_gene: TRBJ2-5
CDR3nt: TGTGCCAGCTCACCGGGACAGGGTAATCCAGAGACCCAGTACTTC
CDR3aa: CASSPGQGNPETQYF

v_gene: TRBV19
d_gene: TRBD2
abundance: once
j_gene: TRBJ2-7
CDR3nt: TGTGCCAGTAGTCGCGGACCGGGACTAGCGGGCTACGAGCAGTACTTC
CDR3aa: CASSRGPGLAGYEQYF

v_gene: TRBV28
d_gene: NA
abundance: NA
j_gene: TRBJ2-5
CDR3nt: TGTGCCAGCAGTACCACGGGGTGGAGAGAGACCCAGTACTTC
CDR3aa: CASSTTGWRETQYF

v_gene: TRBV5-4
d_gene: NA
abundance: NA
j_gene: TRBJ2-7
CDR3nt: TGTGCCAGCAGCCCTAGGACTGGAAACTACGAGCAGTACTTC
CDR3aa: CASSPRTGNYEQYF

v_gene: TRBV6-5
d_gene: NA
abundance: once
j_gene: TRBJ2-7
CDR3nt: TGTGCCAGCAGTTACTCGAGGTTTGGAGATTCCTACGAGCAGTACTTC
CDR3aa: CASSYSRFGDSYEQYF

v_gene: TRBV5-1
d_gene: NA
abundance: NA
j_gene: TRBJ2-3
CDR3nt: TGCGCCAGCAGCACTCAGATCCTCACAGATACGCAGTATTTT
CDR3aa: CASSTQILTDTQYF

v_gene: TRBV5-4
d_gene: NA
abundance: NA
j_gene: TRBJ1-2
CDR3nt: TGTGCCAGCAGCTTGATAGGGGACGGTGGCTACACCTTC
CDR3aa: CASSLIGDGGYTF

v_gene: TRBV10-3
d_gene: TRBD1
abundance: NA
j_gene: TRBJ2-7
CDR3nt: TGTGCCACCGGGACAGGGACCAACGAGCAGTACTTC
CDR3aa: CATGTGTNEQYF

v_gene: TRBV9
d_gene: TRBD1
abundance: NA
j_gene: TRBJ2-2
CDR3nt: TGTGCCAGCAGCCCACAGGGGGCCGGGGAGCTGTTTTTT
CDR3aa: CASSPQGAGELFF

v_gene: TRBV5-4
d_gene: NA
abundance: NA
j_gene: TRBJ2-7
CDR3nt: TGTGCCAGCAGCTTTTGGGGCCAGAGGGGTCCCTACGAGCAGTACTTC
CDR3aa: CASSFWGQRGPYEQYF

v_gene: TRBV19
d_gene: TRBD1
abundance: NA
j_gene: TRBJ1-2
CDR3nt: TGTGCCAGTAGTATGAGTATGCGTGGGGGGCAGGACAGGGAATGGACGGCTGGCTACACCTTC
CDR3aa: CASSMSMRGGQDREWTAGYTF

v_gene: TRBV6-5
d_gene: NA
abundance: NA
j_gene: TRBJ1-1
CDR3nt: TGTGCCAGCAGAGAGCATGGGGTGAACACTGAAGCTTTCTTT
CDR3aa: CASREHGVNTEAFF

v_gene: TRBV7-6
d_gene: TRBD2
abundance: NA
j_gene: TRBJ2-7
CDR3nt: TGTGCCAGCAGCTTAGGTAGCGGGGTATTTTACGAGCAGTACTTC
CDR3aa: CASSLGSGVFYEQYF

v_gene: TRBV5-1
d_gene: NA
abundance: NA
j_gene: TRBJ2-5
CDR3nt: TGCGCCAGCACCATTAACCCCGGGACCAGACAAGAGACCCAGTACTTC
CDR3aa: CASTINPGTRQETQYF

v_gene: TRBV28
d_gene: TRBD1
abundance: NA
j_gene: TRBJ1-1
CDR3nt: TGTGCCAGCAGACAGGGGGCGAGGCTAGCTTTCTTT
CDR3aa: CASRQGARLAFF

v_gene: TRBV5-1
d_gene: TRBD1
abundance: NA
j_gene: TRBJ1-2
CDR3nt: TGCGCCAGCAGCTACGGGACAGGCGTTGGGTATGGCTACACCTTC
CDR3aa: CASSYGTGVGYGYTF

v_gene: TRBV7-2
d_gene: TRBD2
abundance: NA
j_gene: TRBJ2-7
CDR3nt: TGTGCCAGCAGCTTCGGTGCTAGCGGAACCTACGAGCAGTACTTC
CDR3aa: CASSFGASGTYEQYF

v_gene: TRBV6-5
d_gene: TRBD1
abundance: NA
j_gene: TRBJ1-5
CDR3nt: TGTGCCAGCAGTTACGCAGGGGGAGGACAGCCCCAGCATTTT
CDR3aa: CASSYAGGGQPQHF

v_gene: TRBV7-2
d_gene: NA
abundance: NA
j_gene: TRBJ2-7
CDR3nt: TGTGCCAGCAGCTTACGAGCCTACGAGCAGTACTTC
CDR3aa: CASSLRAYEQYF

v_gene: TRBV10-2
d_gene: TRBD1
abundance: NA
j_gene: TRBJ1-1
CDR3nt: TGCGCCAGCAGTCCGGGACAGTACACTGAAGCTTTCTTT
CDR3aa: CASSPGQYTEAFF

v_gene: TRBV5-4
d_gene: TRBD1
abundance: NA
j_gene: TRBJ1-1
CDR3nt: TGTGCCAGCAGCATATCGGACAGGGGCCCTAGTGTGTCTGAAGCTTTCTTT
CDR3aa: CASSISDRGPSVSEAFF

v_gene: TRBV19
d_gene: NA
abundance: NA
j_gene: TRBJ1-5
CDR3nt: TGTGCCAGTAGTATCCTGGGGACTTCGGGCAATCAGCCCCAGCATTTT
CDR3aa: CASSILGTSGNQPQHF

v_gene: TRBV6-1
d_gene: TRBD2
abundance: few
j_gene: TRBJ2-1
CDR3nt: TGTGCCAGCAGTGAAACGGGACTAGTAGTCCATGAGCAGTTCTTC
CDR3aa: CASSETGLVVHEQFF